The 25 T cell receptor beta chains given below trace back to one sample, sequenced in a study of blood T cell repertoires in COVID-19 (dated by TCRdb to 2018 to 2020). Libraries were built with the immunoSEQ multiplex PCR assay. TCRdb provides this immuneACCESS table in a form limited to in-frame rearrangements. Some clones are lacking; in checked studies, under half of them reflect an unresolved V gene, and why the rest are absent is not known. Within this sample are 430,000 or so clones, with nearly 90% of them counted one time only. The top ten clonotypes cover 1.4% of the sample. Input material: PBMCs or T cells enriched from blood (not recorded which). The receptors here all came from a woman under 30 who had been exposed to COVID-19.

The rearrangement links TRBV19 to TRBJ2-7; 10 bases are a match to TRBD2. The CDR3 totals 15 residues. The J segment lost 6 bases and the V segment lost 4 bases, leaving 9 bases of the junction unmatched. The germline V gene has CDR1 LNHDA and CDR2 SQIVND (reference sequence). CDR3 protein: CASSTSGRAIFEQYF. In DNA, the CDR3 is TGTGCCAGTAGTACCAGCGGGAGGGCCATCTTCGAGCAGTACTTC.

CDR3 residues: CASSQADSSYNSPLHF. CDR3 bases: TGTGCCAGCAGCCAGGCGGACAGCTCCTATAATTCACCCCTCCACTTT. V usage is TRBV3-1 (or the pseudogene TRBV3-2) and J usage is TRBJ1-6; the D gene is possibly TRBD1 (6 bases). The CDR3 contains 16 residues. CDR1 and CDR2 (germline): LGHDT, YNNKEL (reference sequence). Deletions cut 3 bases from V and 0 bases from J, with 9 bases between.

The chain recombines TRBV7-2 with TRBJ1-6; D gene ambiguous. Trimming removed 1 base at V and 6 bases at J, with 10 bases between. Germline-derived CDR1 and CDR2 are SGHTA and FQGNSA. The CDR3 loop spans 15 amino acids. CDR3 amino acids: CASSLGALGNSPLHF. The CDR3 region has the DNA TGTGCCAGCAGCTTAGGGGCGTTGGGTAATTCACCCCTCCACTTT.

This clone was detected only once. The CDR3: CASRAGTGGYNEQFF. CDR3 coding DNA: TGTGCCAGCAGGGCCGGGACAGGGGGCTACAATGAGCAGTTCTTC. The rearrangement joins TRBV28 to TRBJ2-1; 11 bases align to TRBD1. V gave up 6 bases and J gave up 3 bases; unmatched junction bases: 4. CDR1 and CDR2 from the germline V gene are MDHEN and SYDVKM. The CDR3 has 15 amino acids.

The chain is built from TRBV7-2 and TRBJ1-3, with 9 bases identical to TRBD1. CDR3 size: 15 residues. Trimming at V came to 1 base and at J to 4 bases, leaving 2 bases not matched to a gene. The germline CDR1 and CDR2 sequences are SGHTA and FQGNSA. In DNA, the CDR3 is TGTGCCAGCAGCTTAGTCGGGACAGGGGGAAACACCATATATTTT. Encoded protein: CASSLVGTGGNTIYF.

CDR3 sequence: CASTLGGALNGELFF. CDR3 nucleotide sequence: TGTGCCAGCACGCTCGGGGGGGCTTTAAACGGGGAGCTGTTTTTT. The chain has TRBV11-2 and TRBJ2-2, with 8 bases aligning to TRBD2. Per germline, CDR1 SGHAT and CDR2 FQNNGV. V lost 7 bases and J lost 7; bases outside the gene matches: 11. The CDR3 is 15 amino acids.

The V and J genes are TRBV3-1 (or the pseudogene TRBV3-2) and TRBJ1-2; D remains ambiguous. This CDR3 comprises 15 residues. The V and J ends lost 1 base and 1 base respectively, with 10 bases between them. Per germline, CDR1 LGHDT and CDR2 YNNKEL (reference sequence). CDR3 in amino acids: CASSQGAALNYGYTF. CDR3 nucleotide sequence: TGTGCCAGCAGCCAAGGGGCAGCCCTTAACTATGGCTACACCTTC.

The chain combines TRBV18 with TRBJ2-2; D gene uncertain. The CDR3 has 15 amino acids. Trimming removed 3 bases at V and 4 bases at J, with 12 bases between. Germline CDR1 is KGHSH and CDR2 is LQKENI. CDR3: CASSPASRGTGELFF. CDR3 DNA: TGTGCCAGCTCACCCGCCTCCCGAGGCACCGGGGAGCTGTTTTTT. Together with reference TRBV18 and TRBJ2-2, the CDR3 gives the full variable domain: NAGVMQNPRHLVRRRGQEARLRCSPMKGHSHVYWYRQLPEEGLKFMVYLQKENIIDESGMPKERFSAEFPKEGPSILRIQQVVRGDSAAYFCASSPASRGTGELFFGEGSRLTVL.

The rearrangement uses TRBV27 and TRBJ1-6; 10 bases fit TRBD1. The J segment lost 9 bases and the V segment lost 6 bases, leaving 5 bases of the junction unmatched. CDR3 length: 14 amino acids. Germline CDR1 and CDR2: MNHEY and SMNVEV (reference sequence). The CDR3 sequence is CASSPGTGVSPLHF. Here the CDR3 DNA reads TGTGCCAGCAGCCCCGGGACAGGGGTTTCACCCCTCCACTTT.

This clone was observed a single time. The V and J genes are TRBV4-3 and TRBJ1-1; TRBD1 aligns across 8 bases. After removal of 4 bases from V and 5 bases from J, the junction contained 12 bases not matched to a gene. The germline gives CDR1 LGHNA, CDR2 YSLEER. This CDR3 comprises 16 residues. CDR3 residues: CASSPTTGTGGTEAFF. Here the CDR3 DNA reads TGCGCCAGCAGCCCAACCACCGGGACAGGAGGGACTGAAGCTTTCTTT.

V usage is TRBV7-3 and J usage is TRBJ2-1; TRBD1 matches at 8 bases. The J segment lost 7 bases and the V segment lost 6 bases, leaving 11 bases of the junction unmatched. Germline CDR1 is SGHTA and CDR2 is FQGTGA. The CDR3 loop spans 15 amino acids. CDR3 protein: CASSFQTGAENEQFF. The CDR3 nucleotides read TGTGCCAGCAGTTTCCAGACAGGGGCAGAGAATGAGCAGTTCTTC.

The chain links TRBV18 to TRBJ2-2; D uncertain. Germline V gene lookup returns CDR1 KGHSH and CDR2 LQKENI. The CDR3 contains 13 residues. V lost 1 base to trimming and J lost 5 bases, with 5 bases between them. The CDR3 sequence: CASSPHETGELFF. For the CDR3, the DNA is TGTGCCAGCTCACCACACGAGACCGGGGAGCTGTTTTTT.

The chain couples TRBV11-2 to TRBJ2-1, with D perhaps TRBD2 (5 bases). The CDR3 length is 14 residues. Germline V lookup: CDR1 SGHAT, CDR2 FQNNGV. The germline V and J ends were trimmed by 3 bases and 9 bases, with 15 bases remaining between them. The CDR3: CASSLRVNEGEQFF. DNA of the CDR3: TGTGCCAGCAGCTTGAGGGTTAATGAAGGTGAGCAGTTCTTC. Together with reference TRBV11-2 and TRBJ2-1, the CDR3 gives the full variable domain: EAGVAQSPRYKIIEKRQSVAFWCNPISGHATLYWYQQILGQGPKLLIQFQNNGVVDDSQLPKDRFSAERLKGVDSTLKIQPAKLEDSAVYLCASSLRVNEGEQFFGPGTRLTVL.

CDR3 sequence reads: CASSLGLVGTGTEKLFF. The CDR3 DNA is TGTGCCAGCAGCTTGGGTCTCGTCGGGACAGGGACCGAAAAACTGTTTTTT. The rearrangement joins TRBV5-4 to TRBJ1-4; TRBD1 matches at 9 bases. CDR1 is SGHNT, CDR2 YYREEE, per germline (reference sequence). The CDR3 is 17 residues long. V trimming: 0 bases; J trimming: 8 bases; junction bases outside the gene matches: 11. The whole variable domain, remainder taken from reference TRBV5-4 and TRBJ1-4, is ETGVTQSPTHLIKTRGQQVTLRCSSQSGHNTVSWYQQALGQGPQFIFQYYREEENGRGNFPPRFSGLQFPNYSSELNVNALELDDSALYLCASSLGLVGTGTEKLFFGSGTQLSVL.

This clone is a singleton in its sample. This chain joins TRBV10-1 and TRBJ2-5, with 8 bases lining up with TRBD2. The CDR3 runs to 16 residues. With V trimmed by 2 bases and J by 3 bases, 8 bases remained unmatched. Per the germline V gene, CDR1 is WNHNN and CDR2 is SYGVQD (reference sequence). The CDR3 region is CASSEGYSGIEETQYF. The CDR3 nucleotides are TGCGCCAGCAGTGAGGGATATAGCGGGATCGAAGAGACCCAGTACTTC.

The chain uses TRBV13 and TRBJ2-7; TRBD2 agrees at 7 bases. This CDR3 region has 13 residues. Germline V gene sequence: CDR1 PRHDT, CDR2 FYEKMQ (reference sequence). After removal of 5 bases from V and 3 bases from J, the junction contained 4 bases not matched to a gene. The DNA of the CDR3 is TGTGCCAGCAGCCCGAGGGACTACTACGAGCAGTACTTC. Protein sequence: CASSPRDYYEQYF.

The chain recombines TRBV28 with TRBJ1-1; maybe TRBD1 (5 bases). The germline V and J ends were trimmed by 2 bases and 5 bases, with 12 bases remaining between them. The CDR3 extends over 14 amino acids. CDR1 is MDHEN, CDR2 SYDVKM, per germline. The CDR3 loop reads CASSLQQGITEAFF. CDR3 DNA sequence: TGTGCCAGCAGTTTACAGCAGGGTATAACTGAAGCTTTCTTT.

The chain uses TRBV7-2 and TRBJ1-1; TRBD1 might be the D (5 bases). There are 14 residues in the CDR3. Germline V gene lookup returns CDR1 SGHTA and CDR2 FQGNSA. V was clipped by 1 base and J by 2 bases, with 8 bases between them. CDR3 protein: CASSLGGVNTEAFF. The CDR3 nucleotides are TGTGCCAGCAGCTTAGGGGGGGTTAACACTGAAGCTTTCTTT. Complete variable domain (other parts from reference TRBV7-2 and TRBJ1-1): GAGVSQSPSNKVTEKGKDVELRCDPISGHTALYWYRQSLGQGLEFLIYFQGNSAPDKSGLPSDRFSAERTGGSVSTLTIQRTQQEDSAVYLCASSLGGVNTEAFFGQGTRLTVV.

V is TRBV2 and J is TRBJ2-1; 10 nucleotides align to TRBD2. CDR1 and CDR2 from the germline V gene are SNHLY and FYNNEI. The CDR3 runs 15 residues. J lost 8 bases, V lost 4 bases, and 8 bases had no gene match. CDR3 nucleotide sequence: TGTGCCAGCAGTGCCCCTAGCGGGGGCCGAGATGAGCAGTTCTTC. Translating it yields CASSAPSGGRDEQFF.

On this clone: The junction does not match germline at one end; this may be a read error. The chain couples TRBV4-3 to TRBJ1-2; D is unresolved. CDR3 length: 14 residues. Per germline, CDR1 LGHNA and CDR2 YSLEER. CDR3 nucleotide sequence: TGCGCCAGCAGCCAAGATTCGGGGAACTACGGCTACACCTTC. Translated: CASSQDSGNYGYTF.

The chain uses TRBV7-9 and TRBJ1-4; the match to TRBD1 covers 9 bases. The CDR3 extends over 18 amino acids. The V segment lost 5 bases and the J segment 6 bases; nucleotides outside the gene matches: 16. The germline V gene has CDR1 SEHNR and CDR2 FQNEAQ (reference sequence). The CDR3 DNA reads as TGTGCCAGCAGCCAACCCGGGACAGGGTTTGGTGCATATGAAAAACTGTTTTTT. It translates to CASSQPGTGFGAYEKLFF.

In its sample, this clone was seen once. This chain uses TRBV4-1 with TRBJ2-1, with D unclear. The CDR3 consists of 15 residues. Trimming took off 3 bases at V and 1 base at J, with 10 bases between the two ends. CDR1 is MGHRA, CDR2 YSYEKL, per germline. The CDR3 is CASSQLAVSYNEQFF. CDR3 DNA sequence: TGCGCCAGCAGCCAGCTCGCGGTTTCCTACAATGAGCAGTTCTTC.

V and J are TRBV5-1 and TRBJ1-2, with 7 positions matching TRBD1. The CDR3 covers 14 residues. The J segment lost 2 bases and the V segment lost 6 bases, leaving 7 bases of the junction unmatched. From germline, CDR1 is SGHRS and CDR2 YFSETQ. The CDR3 region has the DNA TGCGCCAGCACCGTAGAACAGGGGAACTATGGCTACACCTTC. This encodes CASTVEQGNYGYTF.

This rearrangement joins TRBV5-4 to TRBJ2-7, with D possibly TRBD1 on 5 matching bases. V lost 3 bases to trimming and J lost 4 bases, with 11 bases between them. CDR1 and CDR2 (germline): SGHNT, YYREEE (reference sequence). The length of the CDR3 is 13 residues. The CDR3 reads CASSWAAGYEQYF. The CDR3 DNA is TGTGCCAGCAGCTGGGCAGCAGGGTACGAGCAGTACTTC.

J is TRBJ1-2 and V is TRBV5-1; no clear D gene. Per the germline V gene, CDR1 is SGHRS and CDR2 is YFSETQ. Between the trimmed V and J ends, which lost 0 bases and 8 bases, there was a span of 14 bases. The CDR3 has 14 amino acids. The CDR3 sequence is CASSLEFPSRGYTF. As DNA, the CDR3 is TGCGCCAGCAGCTTGGAATTCCCTTCGAGGGGCTACACCTTC. The full variable domain, with the rest looked up from reference TRBV5-1 and TRBJ1-2, is KAGVTQTPRYLIKTRGQQVTLSCSPISGHRSVSWYQQTPGQGLQFLFEYFSETQRNKGNFPGRFSGRQFSNSRSEMNVSTLELGDSALYLCASSLEFPSRGYTFGSGTRLTVV.